The 2 T cell receptor beta chains presented below share a single source sample, sequenced in a study of CD8 T cells in ankylosing spondylitis. TCRdb reprocessed the 5' RACE reads with MiXCR, giving one entry per CDR3 protein. Of around 300,000 distinct CDR3 sequences in the sample, about 15% were seen once. Material: blood, either unsorted or a sorted T cell fraction (not recorded which). The receptors stem from a male donor with ankylosing spondylitis or in good health (not recorded which).

This clonotype was recorded at least ten times. The rearrangement links TRBV12-3 or TRBV12-4 to TRBJ2-7; possibly TRBD1 or TRBD2 for D (5 bases each). Trimming removed 6 bases from V and 6 bases from J, with 18 bases in between. The CDR3 has 14 residues. The chain's CDR3 is CASSYFRGGGEQYF. The CDR3 nucleotides are TGTGCCAGCAGCTACTTTAGGGGTGGGGGCGAGCAGTACTTC.

Only a few counts were recorded for this clonotype. The chain has TRBV4-1 and TRBJ1-5, with 9 bases fitting TRBD1. V was clipped by 4 bases and J by 7 bases; unmatched bases: 5. Germline V CDR1 and CDR2: MGHRA, YSYEKL. This CDR3 is 14 amino acids long. CDR3 region: CASSPQGARQPQHF. DNA of the CDR3: TGCGCCAGCAGCCCACAGGGGGCGAGACAGCCCCAGCATTTT.